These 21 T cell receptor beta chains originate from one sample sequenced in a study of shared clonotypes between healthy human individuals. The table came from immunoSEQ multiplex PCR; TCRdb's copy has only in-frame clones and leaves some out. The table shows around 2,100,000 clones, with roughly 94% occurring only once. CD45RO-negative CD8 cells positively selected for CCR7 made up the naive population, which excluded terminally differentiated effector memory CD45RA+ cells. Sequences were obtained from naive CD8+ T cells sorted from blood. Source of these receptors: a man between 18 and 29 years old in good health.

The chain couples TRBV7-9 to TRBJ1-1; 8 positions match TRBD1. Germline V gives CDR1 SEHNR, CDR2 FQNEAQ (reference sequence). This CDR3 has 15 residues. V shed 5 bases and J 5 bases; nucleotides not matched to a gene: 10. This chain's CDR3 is CASSPGTGEGTEAFF. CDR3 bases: TGTGCCAGCAGCCCGGGGACAGGCGAAGGAACTGAAGCTTTCTTT.

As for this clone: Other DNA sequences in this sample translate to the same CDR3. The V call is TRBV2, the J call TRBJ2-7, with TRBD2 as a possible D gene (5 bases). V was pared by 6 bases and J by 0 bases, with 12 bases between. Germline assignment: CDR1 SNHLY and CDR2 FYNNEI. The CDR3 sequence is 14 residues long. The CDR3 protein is CASRGEASSYEQYF. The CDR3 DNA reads TGTGCCAGCAGGGGAGAGGCAAGCTCCTACGAGCAGTACTTC.

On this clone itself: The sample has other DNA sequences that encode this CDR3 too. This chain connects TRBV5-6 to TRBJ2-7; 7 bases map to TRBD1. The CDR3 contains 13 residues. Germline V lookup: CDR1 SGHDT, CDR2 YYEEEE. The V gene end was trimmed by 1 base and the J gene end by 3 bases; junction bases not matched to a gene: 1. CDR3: CASSLWDSYEQYF. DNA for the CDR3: TGTGCCAGCAGCTTGTGGGACAGCTACGAGCAGTACTTC.

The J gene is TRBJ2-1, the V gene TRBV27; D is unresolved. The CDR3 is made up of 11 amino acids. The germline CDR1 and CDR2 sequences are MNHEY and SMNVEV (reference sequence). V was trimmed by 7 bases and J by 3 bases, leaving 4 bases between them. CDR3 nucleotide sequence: TGTGCCAGCAACAGCTACAATGAGCAGTTCTTC. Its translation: CASNSYNEQFF.

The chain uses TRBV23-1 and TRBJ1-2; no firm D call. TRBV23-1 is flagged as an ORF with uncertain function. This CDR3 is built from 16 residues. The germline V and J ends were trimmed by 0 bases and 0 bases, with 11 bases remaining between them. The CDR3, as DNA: TGCGCCAGCAGTCAATCCTTGAGAGAGACTAACTATGGCTACACCTTC. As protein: CASSQSLRETNYGYTF.

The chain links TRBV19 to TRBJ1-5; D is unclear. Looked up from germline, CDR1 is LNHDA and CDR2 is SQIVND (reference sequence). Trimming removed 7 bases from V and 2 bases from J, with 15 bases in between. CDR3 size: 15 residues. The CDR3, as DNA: TGTGCCAGTATGGTAATGAAGGGCGGCAATCAGCCCCAGCATTTT. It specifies CASMVMKGGNQPQHF.

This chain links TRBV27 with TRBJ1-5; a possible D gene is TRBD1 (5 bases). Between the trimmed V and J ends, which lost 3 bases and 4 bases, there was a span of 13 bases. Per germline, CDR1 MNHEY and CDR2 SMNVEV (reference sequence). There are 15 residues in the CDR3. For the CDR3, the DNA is TGTGCCAGCAGTTTCGCCAGAGAGGGGAATCAGCCCCAGCATTTT. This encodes CASSFAREGNQPQHF.

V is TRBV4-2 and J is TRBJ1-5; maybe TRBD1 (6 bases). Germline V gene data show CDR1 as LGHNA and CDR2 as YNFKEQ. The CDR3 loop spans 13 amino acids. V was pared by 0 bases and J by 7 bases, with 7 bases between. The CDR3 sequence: CASSQDQGQPQHF. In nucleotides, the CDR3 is TGTGCCAGCAGCCAAGATCAGGGGCAGCCCCAGCATTTT.

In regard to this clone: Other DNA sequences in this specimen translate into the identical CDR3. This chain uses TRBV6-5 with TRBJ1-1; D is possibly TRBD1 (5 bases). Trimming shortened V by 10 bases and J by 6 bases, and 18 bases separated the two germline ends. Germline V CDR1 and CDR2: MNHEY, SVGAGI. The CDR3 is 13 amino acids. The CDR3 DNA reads TGTGCCACCCTTGCGGGGCCCGGGGCTGAAGCTTTCTTT. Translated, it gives CATLAGPGAEAFF.

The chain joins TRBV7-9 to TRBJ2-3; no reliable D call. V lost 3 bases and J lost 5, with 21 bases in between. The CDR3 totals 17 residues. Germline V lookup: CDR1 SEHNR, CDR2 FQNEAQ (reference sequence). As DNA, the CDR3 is TGTGCCAGCAGCTTCGGGCGCGAGACACATCAACTAGATACGCAGTATTTT. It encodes CASSFGRETHQLDTQYF.

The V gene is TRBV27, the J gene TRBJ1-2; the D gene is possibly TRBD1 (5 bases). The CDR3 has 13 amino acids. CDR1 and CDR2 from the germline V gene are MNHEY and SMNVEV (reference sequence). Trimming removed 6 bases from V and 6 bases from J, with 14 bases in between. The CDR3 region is CASSLTRGDGYTF. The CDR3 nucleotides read TGTGCCAGCAGCCTTACCCGGGGGGATGGCTACACCTTC.

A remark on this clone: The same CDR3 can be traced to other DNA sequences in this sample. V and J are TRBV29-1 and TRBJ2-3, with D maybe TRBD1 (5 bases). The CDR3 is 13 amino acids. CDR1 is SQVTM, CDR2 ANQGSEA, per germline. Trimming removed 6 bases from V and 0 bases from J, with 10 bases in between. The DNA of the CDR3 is TGCAGCGTCGCAGGGTCCAGCACAGATACGCAGTATTTT. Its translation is CSVAGSSTDTQYF.

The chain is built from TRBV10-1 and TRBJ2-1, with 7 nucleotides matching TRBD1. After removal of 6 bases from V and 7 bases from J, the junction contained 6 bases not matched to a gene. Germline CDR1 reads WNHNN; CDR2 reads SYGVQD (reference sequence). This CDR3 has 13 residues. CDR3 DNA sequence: TGCGCCAGCAGCCCGGGACAGAGGAATGAGCAGTTCTTC. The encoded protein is CASSPGQRNEQFF.

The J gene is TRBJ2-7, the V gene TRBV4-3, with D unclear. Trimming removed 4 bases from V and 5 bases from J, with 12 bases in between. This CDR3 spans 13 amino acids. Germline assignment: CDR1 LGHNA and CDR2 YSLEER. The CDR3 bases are TGCGCCAGCAGCCCCCTCCTTTGGGACGAGCAGTACTTC. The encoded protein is CASSPLLWDEQYF.

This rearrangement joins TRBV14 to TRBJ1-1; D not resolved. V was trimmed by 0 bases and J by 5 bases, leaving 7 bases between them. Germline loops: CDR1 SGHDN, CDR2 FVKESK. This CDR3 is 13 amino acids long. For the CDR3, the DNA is TGTGCCAGCAGCCAAGACCAGGAGACTGAAGCTTTCTTT. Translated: CASSQDQETEAFF.

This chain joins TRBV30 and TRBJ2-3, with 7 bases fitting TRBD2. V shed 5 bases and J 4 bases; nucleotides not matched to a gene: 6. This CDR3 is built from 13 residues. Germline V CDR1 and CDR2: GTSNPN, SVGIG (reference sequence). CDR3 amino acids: CAWLGGDSDTQYF. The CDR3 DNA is TGTGCCTGGTTGGGGGGGGACTCAGATACGCAGTATTTT.

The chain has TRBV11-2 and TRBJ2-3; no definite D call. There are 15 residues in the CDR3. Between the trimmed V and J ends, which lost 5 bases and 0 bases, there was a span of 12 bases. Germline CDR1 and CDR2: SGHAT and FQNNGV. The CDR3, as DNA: TGTGCCAGCAGCGCCGGTGCCGGGAGCACAGATACGCAGTATTTT. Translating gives CASSAGAGSTDTQYF.

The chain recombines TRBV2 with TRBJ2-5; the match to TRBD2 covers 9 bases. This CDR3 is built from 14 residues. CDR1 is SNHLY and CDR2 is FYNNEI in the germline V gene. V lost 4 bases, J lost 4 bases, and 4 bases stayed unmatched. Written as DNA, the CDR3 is TGTGCCAGCAGTGGCGGGGGGGGCGTAGAGACCCAGTACTTC. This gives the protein CASSGGGGVETQYF.

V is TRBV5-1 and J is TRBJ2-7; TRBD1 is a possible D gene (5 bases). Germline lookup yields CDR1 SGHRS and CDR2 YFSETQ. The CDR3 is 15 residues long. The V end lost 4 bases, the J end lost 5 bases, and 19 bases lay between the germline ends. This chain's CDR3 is CASSPGGAGYDEQYF. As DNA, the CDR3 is TGCGCCAGCAGCCCCGGTGGGGCAGGGTATGACGAGCAGTACTTC.

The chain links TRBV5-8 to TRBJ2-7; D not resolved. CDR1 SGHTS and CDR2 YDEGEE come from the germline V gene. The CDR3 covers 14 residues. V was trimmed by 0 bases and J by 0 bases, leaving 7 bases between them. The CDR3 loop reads CASSLVVSSYEQYF. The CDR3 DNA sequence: TGTGCCAGCAGCTTGGTAGTCAGCTCCTACGAGCAGTACTTC.

DNA for the CDR3: TGTGCCAGCGTAGCGGGGGGACCTTGGAATGAGCAGTTCTTC. Translating it yields CASVAGGPWNEQFF. V and J are TRBV27 and TRBJ2-1; 10 bases map to TRBD2. CDR3 length: 14 amino acids. Germline trimming cut 8 bases from V and 7 bases from J; bases unmatched to any gene: 8. The germline CDR1 and CDR2 sequences are MNHEY and SMNVEV (reference sequence).